The source of this TCR beta chain is a study of shared clonotypes between healthy human individuals. Study results and limitations: Apart from blood, nothing was sampled; tissue repertoires likely differ.

As for this clone: Its antigen remains unidentified.

The J segment lost 15 bases and the V segment lost 3 bases, leaving 11 bases of the junction unmatched. The CDR3 length is 13 residues. Germline CDR1 reads SGHRS; CDR2 reads YFSETQ. Naive CD8 cells comprised CD45RO-negative, CCR7-positively selected cells, excluding terminally differentiated effector memory CD45RA+ cells. Sequencing used immunoSEQ multiplex PCR; TCRdb keeps in-frame clones, though not all of them. The data contain roughly 2.1 million clones, roughly 91% of them singletons. What was sequenced was naive CD8+ T cells from PBMCs. The receptor comes from a man younger than 35 in good health. Some clones in this sample may be carry-over from other donors' samples. This rearrangement joins TRBV5-1 to TRBJ2-4; 8 bases match TRBD2. The CDR3 bases are TGCGCCAGCAGCTACACGGGTGAGCGGGAGCTGTACTTC. Residues: CASSYTGERELYF.